This passage covers 27 T cell receptor beta chains from one sample sequenced in a study of blood T cells in healthy people across ages. Sample-barcoded 5' priming and a J-beta primer mix drove a second PCR of roughly 6 to 12 cycles. Using its own MiXCR run on the 5' RACE reads, TCRdb lists one record per CDR3 protein. The sample comprises around 500,000 distinct CDR3 sequences, roughly 43% of which are singletons, and around 23% rests with the top ten. Sequencing was done on a sample of blood. The receptors shown here come from an elderly man in good health.

In this sample, this clonotype turned up a few times. CDR3: CASSLGNQGAYEQYF. CDR3 nucleotide sequence: TGTGCCAGCAGCTTAGGGAACCAGGGGGCCTACGAGCAGTACTTC. The V and J genes are TRBV7-6 and TRBJ2-7; 7 nucleotides agree with TRBD1. Losses at the gene ends were 1 base for V and 2 bases for J; bases not matched to a gene: 5. The CDR3 is 15 residues long. Germline lookup yields CDR1 SGHVS and CDR2 FNYEAQ.

The rearrangement joins TRBV11-2 to TRBJ2-2; the D gene is possibly TRBD2 (5 bases). This CDR3 has 16 residues. In germline, CDR1 is SGHAT, CDR2 FQNNGV. The V end lost 1 base, the J end lost 4 bases, and 13 bases lay between the germline ends. CDR3 residues: CASSLALRRSTGELFF. The CDR3 DNA is TGTGCCAGCAGCTTAGCATTGAGGAGGTCCACCGGGGAGCTGTTTTTT. Full variable domain (rest looked up from reference TRBV11-2 and TRBJ2-2): EAGVAQSPRYKIIEKRQSVAFWCNPISGHATLYWYQQILGQGPKLLIQFQNNGVVDDSQLPKDRFSAERLKGVDSTLKIQPAKLEDSAVYLCASSLALRRSTGELFFGEGSRLTVL.

Details on this clonotype: At one boundary the junction diverges from the germline segment, which might be a read error. The chain carries TRBV10-3 and TRBJ1-4; D remains unclear. This CDR3 spans 14 amino acids. CDR1 ENHRY and CDR2 SYGVKD come from the germline V gene. The CDR3 nucleotides read TGTGCCATCAGTGACGACTCAACTAATGAAGAACTGTTTTTT. As protein: CAISDDSTNEELFF.

In its sample, this clonotype was seen a few times. The chain couples TRBV4-3 to TRBJ1-1, with 8 nucleotides matching TRBD1. Trimming cost V 0 bases and J 3 bases; bases outside gene matches: 12. CDR1 LGHNA and CDR2 YSLEER come from the germline V gene. The CDR3 spans 18 residues. The CDR3 DNA reads TGCGCCAGCAGCCAAGATTGGACAGGGCCAGTTACGGACACTGAAGCTTTCTTT. This codes for CASSQDWTGPVTDTEAFF.

As DNA, the CDR3 is TGTGCCAGCAGCCAAGAGGTCACAGACGAGCAGTACTTC. Amino acids: CASSQEVTDEQYF. The chain uses TRBV3-1 and TRBJ2-4; D is unclear. The DNA end lines up better with TRBJ2-7; the J call may be wrong. This CDR3 is built from 13 residues. From germline, CDR1 is LGHDT and CDR2 YNNKEL (reference sequence).

This clonotype was detected once. The chain is built from TRBV12-3 or TRBV12-4 and TRBJ2-5; 14 bases fit TRBD2. V was clipped by 7 bases and J by 11 bases; unmatched bases: 9. The CDR3 consists of 14 residues. CDR3: CASKLTSGRGEQYF. Written as DNA, the CDR3 is TGTGCCAGCAAGTTGACTAGCGGGAGGGGGGAGCAGTACTTC.

In regard to this clonotype: The junction shows a germline mismatch at one end, possibly a read error. The V call is TRBV6-2 or TRBV6-3, the J call TRBJ2-3; 9 bases agree with TRBD2. The CDR3 is made up of 15 amino acids. Germline V CDR1 and CDR2: MNHEY, SVGEGT. The CDR3 coding sequence is TGTGCCGGCAGCCGTAGCGGGAGTAGAGCAGATACGCAGTATTTT. This gives the protein CAGSRSGSRADTQYF.

The chain employs TRBV27 and TRBJ1-2, with D possibly matching TRBD1 (5 bases). The CDR3 has 14 amino acids. The V end lost 5 bases, the J end lost 3 bases, and 13 bases lay between the germline ends. Germline CDR1 is MNHEY and CDR2 is SMNVEV (reference sequence). The CDR3 bases are TGTGCCAGCAGTCCATCACAGGTGGACTATGGCTACACCTTC. Translated: CASSPSQVDYGYTF.

This clonotype appeared many times. V gene TRBV7-9 combines with J gene TRBJ2-3; D is unclear. The CDR3 length is 12 residues. Per the germline V gene, CDR1 is SEHNR and CDR2 is FQNEAQ (reference sequence). The V end lost 0 bases, the J end lost 4 bases, and 2 bases lay between the germline ends. The CDR3 reads CASSLAPDTQYF. The CDR3 DNA is TGTGCCAGCAGCTTAGCCCCAGATACGCAGTATTTT. The full variable domain, in which reference TRBV7-9 and TRBJ2-3 provide the parts outside the CDR3, is DTGVSQNPRHKITKRGQNVTFRCDPISEHNRLYWYRQTLGQGPEFLTYFQNEAQLEKSRLLSDRFSAERPKGSFSTLEIQRTEQGDSAMYLCASSLAPDTQYFGPGTRLTVL.

This clonotype came up a few times. The genes are TRBV29-1 and TRBJ1-1, with 7 bases aligning to TRBD1. CDR1 is SQVTM, CDR2 ANQGSEA, per germline. This CDR3 is built from 13 residues. V trimming: 7 bases; J trimming: 1 base; junction bases outside the gene matches: 6. This CDR3 reads CSGRGGANTEAFF. The CDR3 coding sequence is TGCAGCGGTCGAGGGGGCGCGAACACTGAAGCTTTCTTT.

A word on this clonotype: One end of the junction varies from germline; a read error may be responsible. V is TRBV7-7 and J is TRBJ2-5; 11 nucleotides line up with TRBD2. Germline values: CDR1 SSHAT, CDR2 FNYEAQ (reference sequence). CDR3 length equals 15 residues. CDR3 in amino acids: CASSSDLAGGGTQYF. The CDR3 DNA reads as TGTGCTAGCAGCTCAGACCTAGCGGGAGGAGGGACCCAGTACTTC.

CDR3 nucleotides: TGTGCCAGCAGCCCGTGGGTCCCAGGGAACACTGAAGCTTTCTTT. Its translation is CASSPWVPGNTEAFF. The genes are TRBV7-9 and TRBJ1-1; D is unresolved. The V end was cut by 5 bases, the J end by 1 base, with 14 bases between. The CDR3 consists of 15 residues. CDR1 and CDR2 (germline): SEHNR, FQNEAQ (reference sequence).

V usage is TRBV5-6 and J usage is TRBJ2-5; TRBD1 or TRBD2 may be the D gene (5 bases each). The germline CDR1 and CDR2 sequences are SGHDT and YYEEEE. This CDR3 spans 15 amino acids. V was clipped by 1 base and J by 2 bases, with 12 bases between them. The CDR3 reads CASSLIRDLQETQYF. DNA for the CDR3: TGTGCCAGCAGCTTGATCAGGGACCTTCAAGAGACCCAGTACTTC. Combining the CDR3 with reference TRBV5-6 and TRBJ2-5 gives the whole variable domain DAGVTQSPTHLIKTRGQQVTLRCSPKSGHDTVSWYQQALGQGPQFIFQYYEEEERQRGNFPDRFSGHQFPNYSSELNVNALLLGDSALYLCASSLIRDLQETQYFGPGTRLLVL.

This clonotype has ten or more counts. The chain combines TRBV6-6 with TRBJ2-5; D perhaps matches TRBD1 (6 bases). Germline-derived CDR1 and CDR2 are MNHNY and SVGAGI (reference sequence). The CDR3 extends over 18 amino acids. V lost 0 bases to trimming and J lost 4 bases, with 21 bases between them. DNA of the CDR3: TGTGCCAGCAGTTACTCCCCATTTGAACAGGGCTACGGAGAGACCCAGTACTTC. It specifies CASSYSPFEQGYGETQYF.

As DNA, the CDR3 is TGTGCCAGCAGCTTTCCCTTGGTGGGTGAGCAGTACTTC. This translates into CASSFPLVGEQYF. The V and J genes are TRBV7-9 and TRBJ2-5; unclear D gene. This CDR3 has 13 amino acids. Deletions cut 3 bases from V and 11 bases from J, with 16 bases between. CDR1 and CDR2 (germline): SEHNR, FQNEAQ (reference sequence).

DNA of the CDR3: TGTGCCATCAGTGACTACGGGACAGGGAAAGTAAATGAGCAGTTCTTC. Translated: CAISDYGTGKVNEQFF. The chain joins TRBV10-3 to TRBJ2-1, with 9 bases lining up with TRBD1. Germline V gene sequence: CDR1 ENHRY, CDR2 SYGVKD. V was pared by 3 bases and J by 7 bases, with 10 bases of the junction left unmatched. The CDR3 length is 16 residues.

This clonotype was seen repeatedly, ten times or more. The rearrangement joins TRBV9 to TRBJ2-1; 7 bases match TRBD2. Germline V gene lookup returns CDR1 SGDLS and CDR2 YYNGEE. The CDR3 spans 15 residues. Trimming removed 2 bases from V and 5 bases from J; junction bases left unmatched: 7. The CDR3 protein is CASSVLAATNNEQFF. The CDR3 DNA reads TGTGCCAGCAGCGTTCTAGCGGCTACCAACAATGAGCAGTTCTTC.

Worth noting for this clonotype: The junction departs from the called germline gene at one end, perhaps through a read error. The chain joins TRBV12-3 or TRBV12-4 to TRBJ2-1; TRBD1 might be the D (8 bases). The CDR3 has 14 amino acids. CDR3 nucleotides: TGTGCCAGCAGGACCTACAGGGGGGGGAATGGGCAGTTCTTC. It is translated as CASRTYRGGNGQFF.

On this clonotype: In this CDR3 the conserved last residue, phenylalanine or tryptophan, is missing, so a read error is likely. This sequence joins TRBV7-2 and TRBJ2-1; D is unclear. The V gene lost 4 bases and the J gene lost 3 bases, with 10 bases spanning the gap. Germline V gene lookup returns CDR1 SGHTA and CDR2 FQGNSA. The CDR3 totals 14 residues. The CDR3 DNA reads as TGTGCCAGCAGCTCCCGACAAGTCTACAATGAGCAGTTCTTA. Translation gives CASSSRQVYNEQFL.

This clonotype was seen only a few times. The CDR3 region is CASSTTLGQGEQYF. The CDR3 DNA sequence: TGTGCCAGCAGCACCACCCTAGGACAGGGCGAGCAGTACTTC. The genes are TRBV3-1 and TRBJ2-7; 8 nucleotides agree with TRBD1. The junction had 9 bases not matched to a gene; V was cut back by 5 bases and J by 6 bases. The germline V gene has CDR1 LGHDT and CDR2 YNNKEL (reference sequence). There are 14 residues in the CDR3.

The V and J genes are TRBV21-1 and TRBJ2-7. TRBV21-1 is an annotated pseudogene. The CDR3 consists of 14 residues. The DNA for the CDR3 is TGTGCCAGCAGGGTGGACAGGAGCTCCTACGAGCAGTACTTC. This sequence encodes CASRVDRSSYEQYF.

Regarding this clonotype: This clone may be a read error of a much larger clone one base away. CDR3 DNA sequence: TGCGTCAGCAGCCATATCTATGGCTACACCTTC. It specifies CVSSHIYGYTF. J is TRBJ1-2 and V is TRBV4-1; unclear D gene. The CDR3 runs 11 residues. Germline-derived CDR1 and CDR2 are MGHRA and YSYEKL.

This clonotype was observed at least ten times. V gene TRBV6-5 combines with J gene TRBJ2-5; maybe TRBD1 (5 bases). The CDR3 is 12 amino acids. In germline, CDR1 is MNHEY, CDR2 SVGAGI. V was cut by 6 bases and J by 5 bases, with 10 bases left in between. The CDR3 DNA is TGTGCCAGCAGCAGGGTAGGGGAGACCCAGTACTTC. It yields the protein CASSRVGETQYF.

As to this clonotype: Germline is not matched at one junction end, which may reflect a read error. This sequence joins TRBV15 and TRBJ2-6, with a possible D match to TRBD1 (5 bases). The CDR3 contains 17 residues. Germline lookup yields CDR1 LNHNV and CDR2 YYDKDF (reference sequence). The CDR3 region is CATSREGFRSGANVPTF. CDR3 sequence (DNA): TGTGCCACCAGCAGAGAGGGGTTCCGCTCTGGGGCCAACGTCCCGACTTTC.

The J gene is TRBJ1-2, the V gene TRBV6-6, with D maybe TRBD1 (5 bases). This CDR3 is 15 amino acids long. CDR1 MNHNY and CDR2 SVGAGI come from the germline V gene (reference sequence). V was trimmed by 0 bases and J by 4 bases, leaving 12 bases between them. The CDR3 protein is CASSYSGRGAYGYTF. CDR3 sequence (DNA): TGTGCCAGCAGTTACTCGGGCCGGGGCGCCTATGGCTACACCTTC.

V is TRBV12-3 or TRBV12-4 and J is TRBJ2-5, with 8 positions matching TRBD1. Trimming at V came to 8 bases and at J to 3 bases, leaving 8 bases not matched to a gene. CDR3 length: 14 residues. The CDR3 reads CASHHSTGEETQYF. The DNA for the CDR3 is TGTGCCAGCCACCACTCGACAGGGGAAGAGACCCAGTACTTC.

This clonotype was seen more than once but under ten times. The chain uses TRBV7-3 and TRBJ2-1; 11 nucleotides agree with TRBD2. The CDR3 is 16 residues long. The V and J ends lost 5 bases and 4 bases, in that order; junction bases with no gene match: 7. The germline gives CDR1 SGHTA, CDR2 FQGTGA. Here the CDR3 reads CASSLSGTSGYNEQFF. Here the CDR3 DNA reads TGTGCCAGCAGCCTTTCCGGGACTAGCGGATACAATGAGCAGTTCTTC.